This TCR beta chain was obtained from a study of breast tumors, draining lymph nodes, adjacent tissues. Whole-study findings and limits: Compared with lymph nodes, tumors were less diverse; compared with nontumor tissue, more.

This clonotype was picked up many times. Its antigen remains unknown. One entry per CDR3 protein results from TCRdb running MiXCR on the multiplex PCR reads. This table holds 70,000 to 85,000 distinct CDR3 sequences, approximately 19% found once. Breast cancer patients provided tissue from their axillary draining lymph nodes. The CDR3 is 14 amino acids. Trimming stripped 1 base from V and 5 bases from J, with 12 bases between. The germline CDR1 and CDR2 sequences are DFQATT and SNEGSKA (reference sequence). The material sequenced was axillary lymph node tissue. The receptor's source is a female donor with breast cancer. Some clones in this sample may be carry-over from other donors' samples. The chain has TRBV20-1 and TRBJ2-1, with D perhaps TRBD1 (6 bases). CDR3 DNA: TGCAGTGCTAGAGCCGGGACAAACAACAATGAGCAGTTCTTC. Translating gives CSARAGTNNNEQFF.